This TCR beta chain was sequenced for a study of cytomegalovirus exposure and HLA in healthy donors. Overall study results and limits: For presence/absence analyses, sequencing depth was assumed to be roughly uniform across donors. Associated with HLA alleles at 0.05 false discovery rate in a later analysis were around 15,000 TCR beta sequences.

The primer mix had 60 Vbeta and 13 Jbeta primers. Libraries were prepared by immunoSEQ multiplex PCR; TCRdb keeps only in-frame clonotypes and omits some of them. The data contain around 280,000 clones, 70% to 90% of them singletons. This CDR3 contains 14 residues. Trimming removed 4 bases from V and 8 bases from J; junction bases left unmatched: 6. Per germline, CDR1 SEHNR and CDR2 FQNEAQ (reference sequence). Every donor was a healthy person donating bone marrow. This clone was observed a single time. Its antigen is unidentified. The gene calls are TRBV7-9 and TRBJ2-3; TRBD2 matches at 10 bases. The clonotype originates from a woman aged 18-29 years in good health and CMV-seronegative. Sample: PBMCs. The CDR3 nucleotides read TGTGCCAGCAGCTCAGCGGGGGGGCAGGCTACGCAGTATTTT. This gives the protein CASSSAGGQATQYF.